This T cell receptor beta chain emerged from a study of T cell changes during pregnancy in multiple sclerosis. TCRdb's copy holds only in-frame clones and misses some; the assay was immunoSEQ multiplex PCR. The profile shows over 100,000 clones, 92% of them singletons. The germline V gene encodes CDR1 SGHKS and CDR2 YYEKEE (reference sequence). Trimming took 5 bases from V and 1 from J, leaving 21 bases between them. The CDR3 runs 17 residues. The chain is built from TRBV5-5 and TRBJ1-1; D unresolved. The receptor was isolated from a female donor with multiple sclerosis, enrolled in a pregnancy study. Material: peripheral blood, obtained in the third trimester of pregnancy. The CDR3 loop is CASSFRTGNLGNTEAFF. CDR3 nucleotide sequence: TGTGCCAGCAGTTTCAGGACGGGAAACCTGGGGAACACTGAAGCTTTCTTT. Supplemented by reference TRBV5-5 and TRBJ1-1, the full variable domain reads DAGVTQSPTHLIKTRGQQVTLRCSPISGHKSVSWYQQVLGQGPQFIFQYYEKEERGRGNFPDRFSARQFPNYSSELNVNALLLGDSALYLCASSFRTGNLGNTEAFFGQGTRLTVV.